A single sample gave rise to the 17 T cell receptor beta chains below, sequenced in a study of technical replicates of blood from several donors. The data were produced by immunoSEQ multiplex PCR, yet TCRdb's version contains in-frame clones alone and is incomplete. Of approximately 75,000 clones listed, roughly four fifths are singletons. The sample consisted of PBMCs. The source is a human donor in good health. Some clones in this sample may be carry-over from other donors' samples.

This clone has a handful of counts. The J gene is TRBJ1-2, the V gene TRBV20-1; the D gene is possibly TRBD1 (5 bases). This CDR3 contains 11 residues. CDR1 is DFQATT, CDR2 SNEGSKA, per germline (reference sequence). V was trimmed by 6 bases and J by 4 bases, leaving 9 bases between them. The CDR3, as DNA: TGCAGTGCGCAAGACAGCTATGGCTACACCTTC. Translated, it gives CSAQDSYGYTF.

The chain couples TRBV5-4 to TRBJ2-2, with 11 bases identical to TRBD2. V lost 4 bases and J lost 5; bases outside the gene matches: 7. In germline, CDR1 is SGHNT, CDR2 YYREEE (reference sequence). The CDR3 is 16 amino acids. CDR3 residues: CASSVGLAGGTGELFF. The CDR3, as DNA: TGTGCCAGCAGCGTCGGACTAGCGGGCGGGACCGGGGAGCTGTTTTTT.

This sequence joins TRBV5-1 and TRBJ2-7; 9 bases line up with TRBD2. The CDR3 runs to 15 residues. Trimming at V came to 4 bases and at J to 3 bases, leaving 8 bases not matched to a gene. Germline V lookup: CDR1 SGHRS, CDR2 YFSETQ. The DNA for the CDR3 is TGCGCCAGCAGCCCGGCTAGCGGGAAGAACTACGAGCAGTACTTC. Amino acids: CASSPASGKNYEQYF. Combining the CDR3 with reference TRBV5-1 and TRBJ2-7 gives the whole variable domain KAGVTQTPRYLIKTRGQQVTLSCSPISGHRSVSWYQQTPGQGLQFLFEYFSETQRNKGNFPGRFSGRQFSNSRSEMNVSTLELGDSALYLCASSPASGKNYEQYFGPGTRLTVT.

The rearrangement links TRBV29-1 to TRBJ2-1; 7 bases are shared with TRBD2. There are 15 residues in the CDR3. Germline V gene lookup returns CDR1 SQVTM and CDR2 ANQGSEA. The V gene end was trimmed by 5 bases and the J gene end by 3 bases; junction bases not matched to a gene: 10. The chain's CDR3 is CSVLRGDFNYNEQFF. CDR3 coding DNA: TGCAGCGTTCTCCGGGGGGACTTTAACTACAATGAGCAGTTCTTC.

This clone showed up just a few times. The rearrangement joins TRBV6-1 to TRBJ2-5; 12 positions agree with TRBD1. Germline V CDR1 and CDR2: MNHNS, SASEGT. Unmatched junction bases numbered 7, after V lost 7 bases and J lost 4 bases. CDR3 length: 15 amino acids. In nucleotides, the CDR3 is TGTGCCAGCAATAGAGGGACAGGGGGCTTAGAGACCCAGTACTTC. This gives the protein CASNRGTGGLETQYF.

The chain combines TRBV19 with TRBJ2-3, with D possibly matching TRBD2 (7 bases). This CDR3 is 18 amino acids long. Trimming removed 3 bases at V and 2 bases at J, with 21 bases between. Germline V gives CDR1 LNHDA, CDR2 SQIVND (reference sequence). The CDR3 sequence: CASSIMLGGGQYTDTQYF. The CDR3 DNA follows: TGTGCCAGTAGTATCATGTTGGGAGGGGGGCAGTACACAGATACGCAGTATTTT.

As DNA, the CDR3 is TGTGCCACCAGCAGAGATGCGTCCGATTATGGCTACACCTTC. As protein: CATSRDASDYGYTF. The rearrangement uses TRBV15 and TRBJ1-2; D not resolved. The CDR3 covers 14 residues. The germline CDR1 and CDR2 sequences are LNHNV and YYDKDF (reference sequence). Trimming cost V 0 bases and J 5 bases, with 10 bases left between them. Filled out from reference TRBV15 and TRBJ1-2, the complete variable domain reads DAMVIQNPRYQVTQFGKPVTLSCSQTLNHNVMYWYQQKSSQAPKLLFHYYDKDFNNEADTPDNFQSRRPNTSFCFLDIRSPGLGDTAMYLCATSRDASDYGYTFGSGTRLTVV.

The V and J genes are TRBV7-2 and TRBJ1-2, with D hard to call. V lost 1 base and J 1 base, leaving 19 bases between the germline ends. The germline V gene encodes CDR1 SGHTA and CDR2 FQGNSA. This CDR3 contains 18 residues. CDR3 sequence (DNA): TGTGCCAGCAGCTTAGACCCTTTACAACTGACTTTTAACTATGGCTACACCTTC. Protein product: CASSLDPLQLTFNYGYTF.

V and J are TRBV7-9 and TRBJ1-5; the match to TRBD1 covers 7 bases. Trimming cost V 2 bases and J 1 base; bases outside gene matches: 11. The CDR3 extends over 18 amino acids. CDR1 is SEHNR, CDR2 FQNEAQ, per germline (reference sequence). The CDR3 coding sequence is TGTGCCAGCAGCTTATCGTCAGGGGGTGGCTTAAGCAATCAGCCCCAGCATTTT. Translation: CASSLSSGGGLSNQPQHF.

The rearrangement joins TRBV6-5 to TRBJ2-7; 7 bases fit TRBD1. There are 15 residues in the CDR3. Germline CDR1 is MNHEY and CDR2 is SVGAGI. Trimming cost V 6 bases and J 0 bases; bases outside gene matches: 8. The CDR3 protein is CASRHDRESSYEQYF. CDR3 coding DNA: TGTGCCAGCAGGCATGACAGGGAGAGCTCCTACGAGCAGTACTTC.

V gene TRBV7-2 combines with J gene TRBJ2-7, with D tentatively TRBD1 (6 bases). The ends were cut back, 5 bases at V and 0 bases at J, with 20 bases in the middle. Germline CDR1 and CDR2: SGHTA and FQGNSA. CDR3 length: 17 residues. Here the CDR3 DNA reads TGTGCCAGCAGCCCGCCCCCCGGCAGGGGCCGCTCCTACGAGCAGTACTTC. It codes for CASSPPPGRGRSYEQYF.

The rearrangement uses TRBV7-2 and TRBJ1-1, with TRBD1 identical over 8 bases. CDR3 length equals 14 residues. Per germline, CDR1 SGHTA and CDR2 FQGNSA. The ends lost 4 bases at V and 0 bases at J; junction bases unmatched: 1. Here the CDR3 DNA reads TGTGCCAGCAGCTGGGGACAGGTGAACACTGAAGCTTTCTTT. This gives the protein CASSWGQVNTEAFF.

This chain links TRBV13 with TRBJ1-5; possible D gene TRBD1, 5 bases. The CDR3 has 14 residues. Germline CDR1 PRHDT, CDR2 FYEKMQ (reference sequence). Deletions cut 6 bases from V and 5 bases from J, with 14 bases between. The chain's CDR3 is CASRGGVGDQPQHF. The CDR3 DNA sequence: TGTGCCAGCAGGGGGGGGGTAGGGGATCAGCCCCAGCATTTT.

This chain links TRBV6-1 with TRBJ1-5, with 8 bases fitting TRBD1. Germline values: CDR1 MNHNS, CDR2 SASEGT. The CDR3 consists of 15 residues. The V and J ends lost 4 bases and 4 bases, in that order; junction bases with no gene match: 6. The CDR3 nucleotides read TGTGCCAGCAGTGGGGGGACAGGTTGGAATCAGCCCCAGCATTTT. As protein: CASSGGTGWNQPQHF.

This rearrangement joins TRBV5-6 to TRBJ2-1, with 8 positions matching TRBD1. Germline trimming cut 2 bases from V and 6 bases from J; bases unmatched to any gene: 10. The CDR3 covers 16 residues. Germline assignment: CDR1 SGHDT and CDR2 YYEEEE. The CDR3 DNA reads as TGTGCCAGCAGCTTTCTTACCGGGACAGGCCGCAATGAGCAGTTCTTC. Amino acids: CASSFLTGTGRNEQFF.

The rearrangement links TRBV20-1 to TRBJ2-5; a weak D match, TRBD1 (5 bases). Germline CDR1 and CDR2: DFQATT and SNEGSKA (reference sequence). V lost 7 bases to trimming and J lost 1 base, with 7 bases between them. This CDR3 is built from 11 residues. The CDR3, as DNA: TGCAGTGGGGGCTTCCAAGAGACCCAGTACTTC. As protein: CSGGFQETQYF.

V is TRBV7-3 and J is TRBJ2-5, with 9 bases identical to TRBD2. CDR1 is SGHTA, CDR2 FQGTGA, per germline. The J segment lost 6 bases and the V segment lost 2 bases, leaving 7 bases of the junction unmatched. The CDR3 loop spans 15 amino acids. The CDR3 DNA reads as TGTGCCAGCAGCTTAGGGGCGGGGGGGTTGCAGACCCAGTACTTC. Translation gives CASSLGAGGLQTQYF.